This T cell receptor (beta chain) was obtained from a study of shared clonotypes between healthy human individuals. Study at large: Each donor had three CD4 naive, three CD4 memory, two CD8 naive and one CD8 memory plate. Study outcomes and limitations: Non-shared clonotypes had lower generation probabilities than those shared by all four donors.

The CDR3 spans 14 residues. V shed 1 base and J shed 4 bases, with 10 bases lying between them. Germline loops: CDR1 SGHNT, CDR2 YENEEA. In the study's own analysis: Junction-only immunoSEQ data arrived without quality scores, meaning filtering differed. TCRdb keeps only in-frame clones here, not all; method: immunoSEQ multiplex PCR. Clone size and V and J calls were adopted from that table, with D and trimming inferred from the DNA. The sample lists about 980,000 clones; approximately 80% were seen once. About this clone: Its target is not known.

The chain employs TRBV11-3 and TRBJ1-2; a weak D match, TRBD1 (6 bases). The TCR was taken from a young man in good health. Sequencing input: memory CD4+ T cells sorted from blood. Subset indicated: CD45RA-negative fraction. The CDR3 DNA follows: TGTGCCAGCAGCTTAGCGGACAGTCTCTATGGCTACACCTTC. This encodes CASSLADSLYGYTF.